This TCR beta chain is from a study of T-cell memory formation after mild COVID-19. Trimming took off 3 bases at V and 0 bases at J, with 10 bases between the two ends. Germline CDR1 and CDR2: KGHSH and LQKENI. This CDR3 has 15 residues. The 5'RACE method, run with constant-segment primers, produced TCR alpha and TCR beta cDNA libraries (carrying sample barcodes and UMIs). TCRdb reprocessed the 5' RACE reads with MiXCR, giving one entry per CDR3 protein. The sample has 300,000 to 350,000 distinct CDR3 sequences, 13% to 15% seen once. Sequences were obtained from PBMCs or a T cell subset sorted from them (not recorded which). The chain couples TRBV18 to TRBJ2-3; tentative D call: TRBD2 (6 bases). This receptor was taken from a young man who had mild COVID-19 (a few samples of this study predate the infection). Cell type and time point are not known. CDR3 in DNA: TGTGCCAGCTCACCTGGCGGGGTTAGCACAGATACGCAGTATTTT. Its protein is CASSPGGVSTDTQYF.